This T cell receptor (beta chain) emerged from a study of CD8 T cells in Susac syndrome. The CDR3 runs to 12 residues. V gave up 2 bases and J gave up 7 bases, with 8 bases separating them. Reverse transcription of roughly 0.45 to 1 ug RNA was performed with random hexamers. TCRdb reanalysed the immunoSEQ multiplex PCR reads using MiXCR and keeps one entry per CDR3 protein. The sample yields 150,000 or so distinct CDR3 sequences, approximately 95% seen once. The TCR originated in a human donor with Susac syndrome. Sequenced: CD4+ T cells from PBMCs. This chain connects TRBV12-3 or TRBV12-4 to TRBJ1-2, with D uncertain. Written as DNA, the CDR3 is TGTGCCAGCAGTTTACCCGCATCTGGCTACACCTTC. The encoded protein is CASSLPASGYTF.